These 26 T cell receptor beta chains share one sample of origin, sequenced in a study of T cell responses to AZD1222 COVID-19 vaccine. The assay was immunoSEQ multiplex PCR, and TCRdb's table has in-frame clones only and misses some. The profile shows under 150,000 clones, 93% of them singletons. This specimen consisted of peripheral blood, obtained on day 0 of AZD1222 vaccination. Source of these receptors: an adult in good health.

The chain carries TRBV7-9 and TRBJ2-1; TRBD1 aligns across 7 bases. Germline CDR1 is SEHNR and CDR2 is FQNEAQ (reference sequence). The CDR3 has 14 amino acids. V shed 5 bases, J shed 4 bases, and the junction held 5 bases outside the gene matches. CDR3 amino acids: CASSVGGLYNEQFF. CDR3 sequence (DNA): TGTGCCAGCAGCGTAGGGGGCCTTTACAATGAGCAGTTCTTC.

This chain links TRBV7-9 with TRBJ1-6; D is unclear. The length of the CDR3 is 14 residues. Germline loops: CDR1 SEHNR, CDR2 FQNEAQ (reference sequence). Trimming shortened V by 2 bases and J by 7 bases, and 9 bases separated the two germline ends. The CDR3 DNA is TGTGCCAGCAGCTTACCGTACAGAAATTCACCCCTCCACTTT. It yields the protein CASSLPYRNSPLHF.

The chain employs TRBV6-5 and TRBJ2-4; either TRBD1 or TRBD2 may supply D (5 bases each). The V gene's germline CDR1 is MNHEY and CDR2 SVGAGI. V shed 11 bases and J shed 1 base, with 18 bases lying between them. The CDR3 spans 15 residues. DNA for the CDR3: TGTGCCTCCTATCCCGAGGGGATGGCCAAAAACATTCAGTACTTC. This gives the protein CASYPEGMAKNIQYF.

The chain has TRBV4-1 and TRBJ2-1; 10 bases match TRBD1. The germline gives CDR1 MGHRA, CDR2 YSYEKL. J gave up 7 bases and V 0 bases, and 9 bases lay outside the gene matches. This CDR3 spans 17 amino acids. The CDR3 DNA sequence: TGCGCCAGCAGCCAAGATAAGATGGACAGGGGGTGGAATGAGCAGTTCTTC. Translating gives CASSQDKMDRGWNEQFF.

The chain couples TRBV10-3 to TRBJ1-1, with D perhaps TRBD1 (6 bases). Germline CDR1 and CDR2: ENHRY and SYGVKD. V lost 2 bases and J 4 bases, leaving 8 bases between the germline ends. The CDR3 covers 13 residues. The CDR3 DNA is TGTGCCATCAGTGAGGAGGGGGGCACTGAAGCTTTCTTT. This encodes CAISEEGGTEAFF.

The V call is TRBV18, the J call TRBJ2-2; no reliable D call. Between the trimmed V and J ends, which lost 1 base and 3 bases, there was a span of 9 bases. The CDR3 is 15 residues long. The germline CDR1 and CDR2 sequences are KGHSH and LQKENI. The DNA of the CDR3 is TGTGCCAGCTCACCACGTCCCTTGGACACCGGGGAGCTGTTTTTT. It codes for CASSPRPLDTGELFF.

This chain uses TRBV6-5 with TRBJ1-2, with 7 nucleotides matching TRBD1. V lost 0 bases, J lost 3 bases, and 4 bases stayed unmatched. The CDR3 has 15 residues. Per the germline V gene, CDR1 is MNHEY and CDR2 is SVGAGI. CDR3 sequence: CASSYSSTGDYGYTF. In DNA form, the CDR3 reads TGTGCCAGCAGTTACTCCTCTACAGGGGACTATGGCTACACCTTC.

The V gene is TRBV4-1, the J gene TRBJ1-3; TRBD1 is a possible D gene (5 bases). This CDR3 region has 18 residues. V lost 0 bases to trimming and J lost 0 bases, with 15 bases between them. CDR1 is MGHRA, CDR2 YSYEKL, per germline. The CDR3 DNA reads as TGCGCCAGCAGCCAAGATCGGGGGGAACTGTTCTCTGGAAACACCATATATTTT. Protein sequence: CASSQDRGELFSGNTIYF.

The rearrangement uses TRBV4-1 and TRBJ1-2; TRBD1 matches 7 bases. The V and J ends lost 4 bases and 6 bases, in that order; junction bases with no gene match: 8. The CDR3 contains 14 residues. Germline-derived CDR1 and CDR2 are MGHRA and YSYEKL. The CDR3 region is CASSPSEGGDGYTF. As DNA, the CDR3 is TGCGCCAGCAGCCCCTCCGAAGGGGGCGATGGCTACACCTTC.

This chain uses TRBV5-1 with TRBJ2-7; tentatively, D is TRBD1 or TRBD2 (5 bases each). The V end was cut by 5 bases, the J end by 2 bases, with 8 bases between. Germline lookup yields CDR1 SGHRS and CDR2 YFSETQ. CDR3 length: 12 residues. DNA of the CDR3: TGCGCCAGCAGAGGGGAGACCTACGAGCAGTACTTC. Protein: CASRGETYEQYF.

The chain uses TRBV5-4 and TRBJ2-7, with D unresolved. V lost 4 bases, J lost 4 bases, and 18 bases lay in between. Germline V gives CDR1 SGHNT, CDR2 YYREEE (reference sequence). The CDR3 length is 15 residues. The CDR3 DNA sequence: TGTGCCAGCAGCGGGTCTCCAGAAAAAGTATACGAGCAGTACTTC. This encodes CASSGSPEKVYEQYF.

V gene TRBV29-1 combines with J gene TRBJ1-2; 10 nucleotides line up with TRBD1. The CDR3 has 18 residues. Germline trimming cut 7 bases from V and 5 bases from J; bases unmatched to any gene: 22. Germline V gene sequence: CDR1 SQVTM, CDR2 ANQGSEA. The CDR3 loop reads CSAGGAGTGAKGWYGYTF. The DNA for the CDR3 is TGCAGCGCCGGGGGGGCTGGGACAGGGGCCAAGGGTTGGTATGGCTACACCTTC.

The V and J genes are TRBV30 and TRBJ1-1, with a weak D call TRBD1 (5 bases). The V end lost 8 bases, the J end lost 1 base, and 14 bases lay between the germline ends. The germline CDR1 and CDR2 sequences are GTSNPN and SVGIG (reference sequence). CDR3 length: 13 residues. The CDR3 here is CAGRRRENTEAFF. CDR3 nucleotide sequence: TGTGCCGGACGGCGCAGGGAGAACACTGAAGCTTTCTTT.

The V and J genes are TRBV18 and TRBJ2-4, with D perhaps TRBD2 (7 bases). The germline V gene encodes CDR1 KGHSH and CDR2 LQKENI. V lost 2 bases and J lost 6, with 14 bases in between. The CDR3 runs to 15 residues. CDR3: CASSPAGAGGNIQYF. The DNA of the CDR3 is TGTGCCAGCTCACCAGCGGGGGCTGGGGGAAACATTCAGTACTTC.

This chain joins TRBV7-9 and TRBJ1-2; D gene ambiguous. V lost 1 base, J lost 4 bases, and 10 bases lay in between. Per the germline V gene, CDR1 is SEHNR and CDR2 is FQNEAQ (reference sequence). The CDR3 length is 14 residues. The DNA of the CDR3 is TGTGCCAGCAGCTTAGACGGCAGCTTCTATGGCTACACCTTC. It specifies CASSLDGSFYGYTF.

The chain recombines TRBV7-2 with TRBJ1-2, with a weak D call TRBD1 (6 bases). Per the germline V gene, CDR1 is SGHTA and CDR2 is FQGNSA. V shed 3 bases and J shed 8 bases, with 16 bases lying between them. This CDR3 has 14 amino acids. In nucleotides, the CDR3 is TGTGCCAGCAGCTTGCTGGGGGCGCGTTACGGCTACACCTTC. Its translation is CASSLLGARYGYTF.

The chain has TRBV29-1 and TRBJ2-2; perhaps D is TRBD1 or TRBD2 (5 bases each). The CDR3 covers 13 residues. Germline V gene sequence: CDR1 SQVTM, CDR2 ANQGSEA. Trimming left V 7 bases short and J 1 base short, with 10 bases between. The CDR3 bases are TGCAGCGGAGGGGAAGGGAACACCGGGGAGCTGTTTTTT. Its translation: CSGGEGNTGELFF.

CDR3 in DNA: TGTGCCAGCAGTCCCGACACGAGTACTGAAGCTTTCTTT. Encoded protein: CASSPDTSTEAFF. The chain has TRBV12-3 or TRBV12-4 and TRBJ1-1; no reliable D call. This CDR3 has 13 amino acids. V was clipped by 5 bases and J by 5 bases, with 12 bases between them.

The rearrangement uses TRBV20-1 and TRBJ2-5, with 7 positions matching TRBD2. Germline V gene sequence: CDR1 DFQATT, CDR2 SNEGSKA (reference sequence). There are 14 residues in the CDR3. J lost 2 bases, V lost 3 bases, and 6 bases had no gene match. For the CDR3, the DNA is TGCAGTGCTAGTCGGGGGGATCGGCAAGAGACCCAGTACTTC. Translation gives CSASRGDRQETQYF.

The chain carries TRBV4-2 and TRBJ1-5; TRBD1 matches at 8 bases. This CDR3 has 19 residues. Trimming at V came to 0 bases and at J to 0 bases, leaving 10 bases not matched to a gene. Germline CDR1 and CDR2: LGHNA and YNFKEQ. CDR3 DNA: TGTGCCAGCAGCCAAGAAGGCCAGGGGGCGGAGGATAGCAATCAGCCCCAGCATTTT. This translates into CASSQEGQGAEDSNQPQHF.

This chain connects TRBV28 to TRBJ1-5, with D unclear. Per germline, CDR1 MDHEN and CDR2 SYDVKM. V was clipped by 6 bases and J by 0 bases, with 12 bases between them. The CDR3 loop spans 15 amino acids. The CDR3 coding sequence is TGTGCCAGCAGCCTGGGAGGGAATAGCAATCAGCCCCAGCATTTT. Amino acids: CASSLGGNSNQPQHF.

The chain couples TRBV19 to TRBJ2-3; the match to TRBD1 covers 7 bases. CDR3 length: 14 residues. From germline, CDR1 is LNHDA and CDR2 SQIVND (reference sequence). Trimming took 6 bases from V and 2 from J; bases not matched to a gene: 5. The CDR3 DNA sequence: TGTGCCAGTAGCTCGGGACAGAACACAGATACGCAGTATTTT. Translated, it gives CASSSGQNTDTQYF. Drawing the rest from reference TRBV19 and TRBJ2-3, the complete variable domain is DGGITQSPKYLFRKEGQNVTLSCEQNLNHDAMYWYRQDPGQGLRLIYYSQIVNDFQKGDIAEGYSVSREKKESFPLTVTSAQKNPTAFYLCASSSGQNTDTQYFGPGTRLTVL.

This rearrangement joins TRBV18 to TRBJ2-2, with 7 bases matching TRBD1. The germline V gene encodes CDR1 KGHSH and CDR2 LQKENI. The V and J ends lost 3 bases and 1 base, in that order; junction bases with no gene match: 5. This CDR3 is 16 amino acids long. The CDR3 loop is CASSPRQGGNTGELFF. CDR3 DNA sequence: TGTGCCAGCTCACCGCGACAGGGTGGGAACACCGGGGAGCTGTTTTTT.

V and J are TRBV5-1 and TRBJ1-6; D ambiguous. CDR3 length equals 13 residues. The germline gives CDR1 SGHRS, CDR2 YFSETQ. V lost 0 bases and J 7 bases, leaving 5 bases between the germline ends. CDR3 loop: CASSLDPNSPLHF. The CDR3, as DNA: TGCGCCAGCAGCTTGGATCCGAATTCACCCCTCCACTTT.

The V and J genes are TRBV6-1 and TRBJ2-7, with 9 positions matching TRBD2. Losses at the gene ends were 4 bases for V and 0 bases for J; bases not matched to a gene: 10. CDR1 and CDR2 (germline): MNHNS, SASEGT. This CDR3 region has 17 residues. The CDR3: CASSGAVGGGASYEQYF. The CDR3 DNA follows: TGTGCCAGCAGTGGCGCAGTGGGCGGGGGGGCCTCCTACGAGCAGTACTTC.

The genes are TRBV29-1 and TRBJ2-5; weak D call: TRBD1 (6 bases). CDR3 length equals 12 residues. Germline values: CDR1 SQVTM, CDR2 ANQGSEA. Trimming stripped 6 bases from V and 5 bases from J, with 13 bases between. The CDR3 protein is CSVTQGVETQYF. The CDR3 DNA reads as TGCAGCGTGACACAGGGTGTGGAGACCCAGTACTTC.